The 8 T cell receptor beta chains presented below share a single source sample, sequenced in a study of blood T cell repertoires in COVID-19. Sequenced by immunoSEQ multiplex PCR; TCRdb stores in-frame clones only, minus some. The sample holds 450,000 or so clones, around 90% seen once. Sequences were obtained from peripheral blood. The receptors come from a man younger than 35 with COVID-19, enrolled during active disease.

This chain links TRBV2 with TRBJ2-5; 9 bases agree with TRBD1. V lost 10 bases, J lost 2 bases, and 2 bases stayed unmatched. This CDR3 has 12 residues. CDR1 is SNHLY, CDR2 FYNNEI, per germline. This chain's CDR3 is CAIDRGQETQYF. CDR3 in DNA: TGTGCCATCGACAGGGGGCAAGAGACCCAGTACTTC.

A few counts support this clone. J is TRBJ1-5 and V is TRBV4-2; a possible D gene is TRBD1 (6 bases). Per germline, CDR1 LGHNA and CDR2 YNFKEQ. Trimming pared 1 base from V and 6 bases from J, leaving 13 bases between. The CDR3 runs to 15 residues. The CDR3 here is CASSQAGGGGQPQHF. CDR3 coding DNA: TGTGCCAGCAGCCAAGCGGGAGGGGGAGGTCAGCCCCAGCATTTT.

The CDR3: CASSPDRVRGKNIQYF. CDR3 in DNA: TGTGCCAGCAGCCCGGACAGGGTGAGAGGCAAAAACATTCAGTACTTC. This chain connects TRBV2 to TRBJ2-4; TRBD1 aligns across 8 bases. The CDR3 has 16 residues. CDR1 and CDR2 (germline): SNHLY, FYNNEI. V lost 6 bases and J lost 3; bases outside the gene matches: 10.

The chain links TRBV30 to TRBJ2-1, with TRBD2 matching 14 bases. CDR1 is GTSNPN, CDR2 SVGIG, per germline (reference sequence). J lost 3 bases, V lost 2 bases, and 9 bases had no gene match. The CDR3 is 18 residues long. The CDR3 DNA reads TGTGCCTGGAGTCACGGGACTAGCGGGAGTAAAGGCTACAATGAGCAGTTCTTC. It codes for CAWSHGTSGSKGYNEQFF.

This clone was observed a single time. J is TRBJ2-4 and V is TRBV6-6; D is perhaps TRBD2 (7 bases). V lost 8 bases and J lost 0, with 17 bases in between. Germline V lookup: CDR1 MNHNY, CDR2 SVGAGI (reference sequence). The CDR3 extends over 16 amino acids. The CDR3 coding sequence is TGTGCCAGCCGAAGGGGGGGCGAACTAGCCAAAAACATTCAGTACTTC. This gives the protein CASRRGGELAKNIQYF.

V usage is TRBV11-3 and J usage is TRBJ2-5; possibly TRBD2 for D (6 bases). CDR1 SGHNT and CDR2 YENEEA come from the germline V gene. This CDR3 has 14 amino acids. V was clipped by 3 bases and J by 5 bases, with 13 bases between them. The CDR3 is CASSFTGASETQYF. CDR3 DNA: TGTGCCAGCAGCTTCACGGGAGCGTCGGAGACCCAGTACTTC.

The chain is built from TRBV3-1 (or the pseudogene TRBV3-2) and TRBJ1-4; no clear D gene. The CDR3 contains 15 residues. Trimming left V 4 bases short and J 7 bases short, with 16 bases between. CDR1 is LGHDT and CDR2 is YNNKEL in the germline V gene (reference sequence). CDR3 region: CASSPIYRRGEKLFF. The CDR3 DNA is TGTGCCAGCAGCCCGATATACCGGCGGGGTGAAAAACTGTTTTTT.

This rearrangement joins TRBV11-2 to TRBJ2-5; the D gene is possibly TRBD2 (5 bases). V lost 1 base and J 4 bases, leaving 10 bases between the germline ends. Germline V gene sequence: CDR1 SGHAT, CDR2 FQNNGV. The CDR3 is 14 residues long. CDR3 amino acids: CASSLARSGETQYF. The CDR3 nucleotides are TGTGCCAGCAGCTTAGCCCGAAGCGGAGAGACCCAGTACTTC.